The 16 T cell receptor beta chains in this list originate from one sample, sequenced in a study of cytomegalovirus exposure and HLA in healthy donors. A multiplex PCR was run with 60 Vbeta primers and 13 Jbeta primers. Sequencing used immunoSEQ multiplex PCR; TCRdb keeps in-frame clones, though not all of them. The sample yields under 120,000 clones, roughly 80% seen once. Specimen: PBMCs. These receptors all stem from a female donor in good health and CMV-seropositive.

This sequence joins TRBV12-5 and TRBJ1-2, with 9 positions matching TRBD1. CDR1 LGHNT and CDR2 FRNRAP come from the germline V gene. This CDR3 is 17 amino acids long. V trimming: 3 bases; J trimming: 5 bases; junction bases outside the gene matches: 13. CDR3 amino acids: CASGFRDRDLGLYGYTF. The CDR3 region has the DNA TGTGCTAGTGGTTTCAGGGACAGGGATCTCGGTTTGTATGGCTACACCTTC.

The chain combines TRBV19 with TRBJ1-5, with D possibly matching TRBD1 (5 bases). The CDR3 runs to 13 residues. Germline V CDR1 and CDR2: LNHDA, SQIVND (reference sequence). Trimming left V 5 bases short and J 3 bases short, with 8 bases between. The CDR3 DNA is TGTGCCAGTAGTCGACAGTACAATCAGCCCCAGCATTTT. Residues: CASSRQYNQPQHF. Using reference TRBV19 and TRBJ1-5 for the parts outside the CDR3, the full variable domain is DGGITQSPKYLFRKEGQNVTLSCEQNLNHDAMYWYRQDPGQGLRLIYYSQIVNDFQKGDIAEGYSVSREKKESFPLTVTSAQKNPTAFYLCASSRQYNQPQHFGDGTRLSIL.

The chain is built from TRBV19 and TRBJ2-2, with D hard to call. Trimming shortened V by 5 bases and J by 7 bases, and 8 bases separated the two germline ends. The CDR3 is 12 residues long. Germline loops: CDR1 LNHDA, CDR2 SQIVND (reference sequence). The CDR3, as DNA: TGTGCCAGTAGTGCCCCCGGCGGGGAGCTGTTTTTT. This sequence encodes CASSAPGGELFF.

The J gene is TRBJ1-2, the V gene TRBV7-2; the match to TRBD1 covers 9 bases. The CDR3 runs to 14 residues. Losses at the gene ends were 7 bases for V and 3 bases for J; bases not matched to a gene: 6. From germline, CDR1 is SGHTA and CDR2 FQGNSA. CDR3 sequence reads: CASNPGQGYYGYTF. CDR3 nucleotide sequence: TGTGCCAGCAATCCGGGACAGGGTTACTATGGCTACACCTTC.

V gene TRBV7-2 combines with J gene TRBJ2-7, with unresolved D. Germline CDR1 and CDR2: SGHTA and FQGNSA. The V gene lost 1 base and the J gene lost 6 bases, with 4 bases spanning the gap. The CDR3 length is 11 residues. CDR3 amino acids: CASSLVGEQYF. CDR3 in DNA: TGTGCCAGCAGCTTAGTCGGCGAGCAGTACTTC.

V is TRBV27 and J is TRBJ2-3; 9 bases line up with TRBD2. This CDR3 region has 16 residues. Unmatched junction bases numbered 11, after V lost 6 bases and J lost 4 bases. Looked up from germline, CDR1 is MNHEY and CDR2 is SMNVEV (reference sequence). The CDR3 region has the DNA TGTGCCAGCAGACCTGGTAGCGGGGGTATCTCAGATACGCAGTATTTT. Protein: CASRPGSGGISDTQYF.

The genes are TRBV7-9 and TRBJ2-1; TRBD2 is a possible D gene (5 bases). CDR1 is SEHNR, CDR2 FQNEAQ, per germline (reference sequence). The CDR3 covers 14 residues. The V end lost 2 bases, the J end lost 6 bases, and 11 bases lay between the germline ends. The CDR3 sequence: CASSLFVGSNEQFF. CDR3 in DNA: TGTGCCAGCAGCTTATTCGTGGGGAGCAATGAGCAGTTCTTC.

This rearrangement joins TRBV30 to TRBJ1-1; D gene ambiguous. Germline CDR1 GTSNPN, CDR2 SVGIG (reference sequence). The V gene lost 8 bases and the J gene lost 0 bases, with 10 bases spanning the gap. The CDR3 runs to 12 residues. CDR3 protein: CAGKPMNTEAFF. The CDR3 DNA follows: TGTGCCGGGAAGCCCATGAACACTGAAGCTTTCTTT.

This rearrangement joins TRBV6-5 to TRBJ1-4; 7 bases agree with TRBD1. CDR1 and CDR2 (germline): MNHEY, SVGAGI. The CDR3 runs to 14 residues. Losses at the gene ends were 8 bases for V and 5 bases for J; bases not matched to a gene: 8. The CDR3 spells CASGQLTGNEKLFF. The DNA of the CDR3 is TGTGCCAGCGGGCAGTTGACAGGGAATGAAAAACTGTTTTTT.

This chain links TRBV14 with TRBJ1-3, with D maybe TRBD1 (5 bases). Trimming removed 0 bases at V and 0 bases at J, with 9 bases between. The germline gives CDR1 SGHDN, CDR2 FVKESK. CDR3 length: 16 residues. CDR3 coding DNA: TGTGCCAGCAGCCAAGAGGGGGGTCTCTCTGGAAACACCATATATTTT. This codes for CASSQEGGLSGNTIYF.

The V and J genes are TRBV6-5 and TRBJ1-2, with TRBD1 as a possible D gene (5 bases). Per the germline V gene, CDR1 is MNHEY and CDR2 is SVGAGI. V was shortened by 10 bases and J by 7 bases, with 16 bases between the two germline ends. The CDR3 spans 12 residues. The CDR3 loop is CATTGGVGGYTF. In DNA, the CDR3 is TGTGCCACCACCGGGGGAGTTGGTGGCTACACCTTC.

The V and J genes are TRBV5-4 and TRBJ2-7; tentative D call: TRBD2 (5 bases). Germline CDR1 is SGHNT and CDR2 is YYREEE (reference sequence). The CDR3 consists of 14 residues. The germline V and J ends were trimmed by 2 bases and 2 bases, with 11 bases remaining between them. This CDR3 is CASSFPGITYEQYF. DNA for the CDR3: TGTGCCAGCAGCTTTCCGGGAATTACCTACGAGCAGTACTTC.

Points on this clone: This sample also contains other DNA sequences that code for the same CDR3. This chain joins TRBV5-5 and TRBJ1-5, with TRBD1 matching over 7 bases. Trimming removed 2 bases from V and 1 base from J; junction bases left unmatched: 3. This CDR3 contains 15 residues. Germline values: CDR1 SGHKS, CDR2 YYEKEE (reference sequence). In nucleotides, the CDR3 is TGTGCCAGCAGCTTACAGGGGAAAAGCAATCAGCCCCAGCATTTT. Its translation is CASSLQGKSNQPQHF.

This clone was seen a single time. The chain links TRBV6-5 to TRBJ1-1; TRBD1 matches at 7 bases. V shed 5 bases, J shed 4 bases, and the junction held 1 base outside the gene matches. Germline V gives CDR1 MNHEY, CDR2 SVGAGI. The CDR3 spans 12 residues. The CDR3 is CASSRQGTEAFF. CDR3 sequence (DNA): TGTGCCAGCAGTCGACAGGGCACTGAAGCTTTCTTT.

This clone was detected only once. The chain combines TRBV18 with TRBJ2-5; D uncertain. The CDR3 extends over 13 amino acids. The V end was cut by 3 bases, the J end by 6 bases, with 11 bases between. Germline lookup yields CDR1 KGHSH and CDR2 LQKENI. The CDR3 region is CASSPSPSQTQYF. CDR3 sequence (DNA): TGTGCCAGCTCACCCTCCCCCTCCCAGACCCAGTACTTC.

This chain uses TRBV5-4 with TRBJ1-2, with a weak D call TRBD1 (5 bases). This CDR3 spans 15 amino acids. Germline V lookup: CDR1 SGHNT, CDR2 YYREEE (reference sequence). The germline V and J ends were trimmed by 0 bases and 0 bases, with 9 bases remaining between them. The CDR3 DNA reads as TGTGCCAGCAGCTTGGCCGGCAGGGCTAACTATGGCTACACCTTC. Its translation is CASSLAGRANYGYTF. The full variable domain, its missing parts supplied by reference TRBV5-4 and TRBJ1-2, is ETGVTQSPTHLIKTRGQQVTLRCSSQSGHNTVSWYQQALGQGPQFIFQYYREEENGRGNFPPRFSGLQFPNYSSELNVNALELDDSALYLCASSLAGRANYGYTFGSGTRLTVV.